Here is one TCR beta chain with its context. Its antigen is unknown. This entry comes from a study of cytomegalovirus exposure and HLA in healthy donors. Study-level points and caveats: Most CMV-associated TCR beta chains appeared HLA-restricted in a later analysis. A link between a missense DCLRE1C variant and TCR beta V- and J-gene trimming emerged from a later analysis.

PCR employed 60 Vbeta and 13 Jbeta primers. In the original workflow: Approximately 12 million of the 75 million to 95 million unique TCR beta chains counted in a later analysis were shared. The protocol was immunoSEQ multiplex PCR, while the TCRdb copy is restricted to in-frame clones and leaves out a portion. The V and J calls and the clone size are those of that table, but D and trimming were determined from the DNA. The sample comprises approximately 150,000 clones, 80% to 90% of which are singletons, and just under 5% rests with the top ten. The germline gives CDR1 LGHNA, CDR2 YSLEER. V shed 0 bases, J shed 4 bases, and the junction held 5 bases outside the gene matches. The CDR3 covers 15 residues.

The sample consisted of PBMCs. The chain joins TRBV4-3 to TRBJ2-5; 7 bases align to TRBD2. The TCR originated in a woman aged 18-30 years in good health and CMV-seropositive. The CDR3 sequence: CASSQDLTSRETQYF. For the CDR3, the DNA is TGCGCCAGCAGCCAAGACCTGACTAGCAGAGAGACCCAGTACTTC.